This T cell receptor beta chain was sequenced for a study of cytomegalovirus exposure and HLA in healthy donors. Overall study: About 80 million unique TCR sequences came from HLA-typed donors in an early release.

Nominal health characterized the donors when sampled, though unrecorded immune exposures were likely. The PCR ran on 60 Vbeta and 13 Jbeta primers. The table came from immunoSEQ multiplex PCR; TCRdb's copy has only in-frame clones and leaves some out. The sample lists 170,000 or so clones, 60% to 80% occurring once. The ends lost 6 bases at V and 6 bases at J; junction bases unmatched: 11. This CDR3 is 14 amino acids long. Germline V gives CDR1 SQVTM, CDR2 ANQGSEA. About this clone itself: Antigen unknown.

Overall study findings and caveats: About 90% or about 30% of the time was how often most TCR beta V segments were productive, according to an earlier analysis. Later analysis suggested most CMV-associated TCR beta chains were HLA-restricted.

V is TRBV29-1 and J is TRBJ1-2, with 9 bases fitting TRBD1. The TCR comes from a woman in her twenties or thirties in good health and CMV-seronegative. Sequences were obtained from PBMCs. Here the CDR3 reads CSVADRGVGDGYTF. The DNA of the CDR3 is TGCAGCGTCGCCGACAGGGGGGTTGGTGATGGCTACACCTTC.